One sample yielded the 24 T cell receptor beta chains listed below, sequenced in a study of post-analysis software for immune sequencing data. Study-wide findings and caveats: Roughly 5 TRBV segments, TRBV5-6, TRBV5-1 and TRBV20-1 among them, were found more frequent in patients than controls.

These receptors' antigens are unknown. Libraries were made from TCR beta cDNA, and they carried unique molecular identifiers. Each CDR3 protein gets one entry after TCRdb re-called the PCR reads with MiXCR. The repertoire holds fewer than 600,000 distinct CDR3 sequences, roughly 46% seen once, with around 10% in the top ten. What was sequenced was blood. Receptors were obtained from a girl between 5 and 17 years old with multiple sclerosis.

V gene TRBV12-3 or TRBV12-4 combines with J gene TRBJ2-5, with TRBD2 matching 10 bases. Germline trimming cut 2 bases from V and 4 bases from J; bases unmatched to any gene: 7. This CDR3 contains 16 residues. The CDR3: CASSLSSGSPPETQYF. CDR3 coding DNA: TGTGCCAGCAGTTTATCTAGCGGGAGCCCCCCAGAGACCCAGTACTTC.

This sequence joins TRBV12-3 or TRBV12-4 and TRBJ1-2; the D is unclear. V was trimmed by 0 bases and J by 8 bases, leaving 13 bases between them. This CDR3 spans 14 amino acids. The CDR3 DNA reads TGTGCCAGCAGTTTAGCCGGACTCCCCTCGGGCTACACCTTC. This gives the protein CASSLAGLPSGYTF.

V gene TRBV14 combines with J gene TRBJ2-7; 7 bases line up with TRBD2. The CDR3 has 15 residues. CDR1 SGHDN and CDR2 FVKESK come from the germline V gene. V lost 4 bases and J lost 1; bases outside the gene matches: 7. The CDR3 DNA reads TGTGCCAGCAGCCCAAGGGACTACCATTCCTACGAGCAGTACTTC. Amino acid sequence: CASSPRDYHSYEQYF.

The rearrangement joins TRBV9 to TRBJ2-3; maybe TRBD2 (6 bases). Trimming left V 2 bases short and J 2 bases short, with 12 bases between. Germline V gene lookup returns CDR1 SGDLS and CDR2 YYNGEE. The CDR3 is 15 residues long. The CDR3 protein is CASSVRPGDTDTQYF. The CDR3 DNA reads as TGTGCCAGCAGCGTGCGACCGGGAGACACAGATACGCAGTATTTT.

This clonotype was counted only a few times. The chain links TRBV7-2 to TRBJ1-5, with D unclear. The germline V gene has CDR1 SGHTA and CDR2 FQGNSA. The CDR3 length is 15 residues. Trimming removed 0 bases from V and 2 bases from J, with 8 bases in between. CDR3 region: CASSLALSGNQPQHF. DNA for the CDR3: TGTGCCAGCAGCTTAGCGTTATCGGGCAATCAGCCCCAGCATTTT.

This clonotype was recorded a few times. The V and J genes are TRBV20-1 and TRBJ1-2; D might be TRBD1 (5 bases). Germline V CDR1 and CDR2: DFQATT, SNEGSKA (reference sequence). V gave up 3 bases and J gave up 2 bases, with 16 bases separating them. CDR3 size: 15 residues. The CDR3: CSASDTGDLNYGYTF. The CDR3 DNA sequence: TGCAGTGCTAGTGATACAGGAGATCTAAACTATGGCTACACCTTC.

The chain combines TRBV7-3 with TRBJ2-1; 7 bases are shared with TRBD1. V shed 0 bases, J shed 9 bases, and the junction held 2 bases outside the gene matches. Looked up from germline, CDR1 is SGHTA and CDR2 is FQGTGA. This CDR3 is 13 amino acids long. The CDR3 DNA is TGTGCCAGCAGCTTAACTCGACAGGGTGAGCAGTTCTTC. It yields the protein CASSLTRQGEQFF.

This clonotype occurred a few times. This chain links TRBV7-9 with TRBJ2-3; tentatively, D is TRBD2 (6 bases). The germline V gene encodes CDR1 SEHNR and CDR2 FQNEAQ (reference sequence). The CDR3 is 13 amino acids. The V gene lost 5 bases and the J gene lost 3 bases, with 9 bases spanning the gap. CDR3 nucleotide sequence: TGTGCCAGCAGCGCCAGCGGGACAGATACGCAGTATTTT. It translates to CASSASGTDTQYF. The variable domain in full, completed from reference TRBV7-9 and TRBJ2-3, reads DTGVSQNPRHKITKRGQNVTFRCDPISEHNRLYWYRQTLGQGPEFLTYFQNEAQLEKSRLLSDRFSAERPKGSFSTLEIQRTEQGDSAMYLCASSASGTDTQYFGPGTRLTVL.

V is TRBV20-1 and J is TRBJ2-7, with 9 bases lining up with TRBD1. The J call may be in error: the DNA end matches TRBJ2-5 better. The CDR3 contains 14 residues. Germline lookup yields CDR1 DFQATT and CDR2 SNEGSKA (reference sequence). CDR3 amino acids: CSATGTGIGETQYF. CDR3 nucleotide sequence: TGCAGTGCAACCGGGACAGGGATCGGGGAGACCCAGTACTTC.

V and J are TRBV5-5 and TRBJ2-7; 9 bases line up with TRBD2. The CDR3 length is 15 residues. Germline assignment: CDR1 SGHKS and CDR2 YYEKEE (reference sequence). After removal of 0 bases from V and 3 bases from J, the junction contained 4 bases not matched to a gene. The DNA of the CDR3 is TGTGCCAGCAGCTTGGGAGCGGGAGGACTCTACGAGCAGTACTTC. It is translated as CASSLGAGGLYEQYF.

This sequence joins TRBV5-1 and TRBJ2-7; the match to TRBD1 covers 9 bases. CDR1 SGHRS and CDR2 YFSETQ come from the germline V gene. The CDR3 totals 14 residues. V gave up 4 bases and J gave up 3 bases; unmatched junction bases: 5. In nucleotides, the CDR3 is TGCGCCAGCAGCATTGGGACAGGGTACTACGAGCAGTACTTC. It codes for CASSIGTGYYEQYF.

The V gene is TRBV7-2, the J gene TRBJ2-5, with D unresolved. In germline, CDR1 is SGHTA, CDR2 FQGNSA. The CDR3 is 13 residues long. V lost 0 bases to trimming and J lost 4 bases, with 6 bases between them. CDR3 bases: TGTGCCAGCAGCTTAGCTAGGATAGAGACCCAGTACTTC. This gives the protein CASSLARIETQYF.

The CDR3 here is CASSYSALAGYEQYF. The DNA for the CDR3 is TGTGCCAGCAGTTACTCGGCGCTAGCAGGCTACGAGCAGTACTTC. The rearrangement joins TRBV6-2 or TRBV6-3 to TRBJ2-7, with D maybe TRBD2 (5 bases). V dropped 0 bases and J dropped 3 bases, with 12 bases sitting between them. Germline values: CDR1 MNHEY, CDR2 SVGEGT. The CDR3 sequence is 15 residues long.

The genes are TRBV7-3 and TRBJ2-3; tentatively, D is TRBD2 (6 bases). The CDR3 is made up of 15 amino acids. Germline CDR1 reads SGHTA; CDR2 reads FQGTGA. The ends were cut back, 2 bases at V and 2 bases at J, with 11 bases in the middle. The CDR3, as DNA: TGTGCCAGCAGCTTAGGGGGGAGTATCACAGATACGCAGTATTTT. Protein: CASSLGGSITDTQYF.

The chain recombines TRBV20-1 with TRBJ2-3; 8 bases line up with TRBD2. Losses at the gene ends were 4 bases for V and 2 bases for J; bases not matched to a gene: 5. This CDR3 contains 14 residues. CDR1 DFQATT and CDR2 SNEGSKA come from the germline V gene (reference sequence). The CDR3 loop reads CSATLAGPTDTQYF. CDR3 nucleotide sequence: TGCAGTGCTACCCTAGCGGGCCCCACAGATACGCAGTATTTT.

The V call is TRBV5-1, the J call TRBJ2-7; 8 nucleotides line up with TRBD1. The CDR3 length is 15 residues. Germline-derived CDR1 and CDR2 are SGHRS and YFSETQ. V lost 0 bases, J lost 2 bases, and 4 bases stayed unmatched. CDR3 DNA: TGCGCCAGCAGCTTGGGGGACAGGTACACCTACGAGCAGTACTTC. Its protein is CASSLGDRYTYEQYF.

The chain links TRBV14 to TRBJ2-5; either TRBD1 or TRBD2 may fit D (5 bases each). CDR1 and CDR2 from the germline V gene are SGHDN and FVKESK. V was pared by 2 bases and J by 6 bases, with 13 bases between. This CDR3 is 14 amino acids long. CDR3 DNA sequence: TGTGCCAGCAGCCAATCCGGGACCTCGAAGACCCAGTACTTC. As protein: CASSQSGTSKTQYF.

A note on this clonotype: A clone one base away is much larger, so this may be a read error. V usage is TRBV7-6 and J usage is TRBJ1-1; 7 bases line up with TRBD1. CDR1 SGHVS and CDR2 FNYEAQ come from the germline V gene. The CDR3 runs to 14 residues. The CDR3 protein is CACSPRDKSGGAFF. CDR3 in DNA: TGTGCCTGCAGCCCGCGGGACAAATCAGGGGGAGCTTTCTTT.

The chain links TRBV4-3 to TRBJ1-2, with a weak D call TRBD1 (5 bases). The germline V and J ends were trimmed by 3 bases and 8 bases, with 19 bases remaining between them. Germline V lookup: CDR1 LGHNA, CDR2 YSLEER. The CDR3 has 15 amino acids. The CDR3 sequence: CASSHPGRGSSGYTF. CDR3 DNA: TGCGCCAGCAGCCATCCGGGACGGGGGTCCAGCGGCTACACCTTC.

The chain carries TRBV20-1 and TRBJ2-7, with a possible D match to TRBD2 (5 bases). Germline assignment: CDR1 DFQATT and CDR2 SNEGSKA (reference sequence). The CDR3 spans 12 residues. Between the trimmed V and J ends, which lost 1 base and 6 bases, there was a span of 10 bases. This chain's CDR3 is CSARGLAGEQYF. For the CDR3, the DNA is TGCAGTGCTAGAGGCCTAGCCGGCGAGCAGTACTTC.

This clonotype appeared a few times. The V and J genes are TRBV7-3 and TRBJ2-3, with D hard to call. Germline V gene sequence: CDR1 SGHTA, CDR2 FQGTGA. CDR3 length equals 13 residues. Trimming stripped 6 bases from V and 1 base from J, with 8 bases between. The CDR3 spells CASSIGRTDTQYF. The CDR3 DNA follows: TGTGCCAGCAGTATAGGTCGCACAGATACGCAGTATTTT.

This clonotype was counted between two and nine times. The chain recombines TRBV6-5 with TRBJ2-7; possible D gene TRBD1, 5 bases. The CDR3 loop spans 15 amino acids. Germline V lookup: CDR1 MNHEY, CDR2 SVGAGI. V shed 6 bases and J shed 3 bases, with 18 bases lying between them. The CDR3 protein is CASSPRQDTNYEQYF. Written as DNA, the CDR3 is TGTGCCAGCAGCCCTCGGCAGGACACAAACTACGAGCAGTACTTC.

This clonotype has a handful of counts. The chain joins TRBV3-1 to TRBJ2-4; D is possibly TRBD1 (7 bases). This CDR3 has 21 residues. Trimming left V 1 base short and J 0 bases short, with 25 bases between. Germline assignment: CDR1 LGHDT and CDR2 YNNKEL (reference sequence). The CDR3 region is CASSQGQSDRDSYLAKNIQYF. CDR3 sequence (DNA): TGTGCCAGCAGCCAAGGTCAGAGCGACAGGGACTCATACCTAGCCAAAAACATTCAGTACTTC.

The chain uses TRBV20-1 and TRBJ2-7, with 7 bases fitting TRBD1. The DNA end favors TRBJ2-5, so the J call may be wrong. Germline V gene sequence: CDR1 DFQATT, CDR2 SNEGSKA (reference sequence). The CDR3 loop spans 12 amino acids. The CDR3 DNA is TGCAGTGCTAATCTACAGGGGGAGACCCAGTACTTC. Protein product: CSANLQGETQYF.